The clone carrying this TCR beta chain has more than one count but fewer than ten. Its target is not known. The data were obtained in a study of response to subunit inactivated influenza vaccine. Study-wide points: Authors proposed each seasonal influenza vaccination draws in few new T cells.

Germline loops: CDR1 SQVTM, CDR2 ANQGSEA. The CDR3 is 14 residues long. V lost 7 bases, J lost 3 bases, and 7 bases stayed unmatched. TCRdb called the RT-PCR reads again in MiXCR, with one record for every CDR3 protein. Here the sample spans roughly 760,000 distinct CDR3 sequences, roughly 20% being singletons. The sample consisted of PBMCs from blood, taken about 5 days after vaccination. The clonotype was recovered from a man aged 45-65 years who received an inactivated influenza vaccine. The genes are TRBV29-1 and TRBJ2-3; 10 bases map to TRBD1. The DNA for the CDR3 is TGCAGCGGCCGGGACAGGGGAACGACAGATACGCAGTATTTT. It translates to CSGRDRGTTDTQYF.